This TCR beta chain was documented in a study of cytomegalovirus exposure and HLA in healthy donors. The PCR was carried out with 60 Vbeta primers and 13 Jbeta primers. TCRdb's table, derived via immunoSEQ multiplex PCR, lists solely in-frame clones and lacks some. This table has around 140,000 clones, approximately 74% appearing once. The V gene's germline CDR1 is MDHEN and CDR2 SYDVKM. J was trimmed by 2 bases and V by 4 bases; bases with no gene match: 5. The CDR3 sequence is 15 residues long. Sequenced material: PBMCs. The chain couples TRBV28 to TRBJ1-3; 7 nucleotides align to TRBD1. The sequence came from a male donor in good health and CMV-seronegative. The DNA for the CDR3 is TGTGCCAGCAGTTCGGGGGACAGCACTGGAAACACCATATATTTT. Its translation is CASSSGDSTGNTIYF.